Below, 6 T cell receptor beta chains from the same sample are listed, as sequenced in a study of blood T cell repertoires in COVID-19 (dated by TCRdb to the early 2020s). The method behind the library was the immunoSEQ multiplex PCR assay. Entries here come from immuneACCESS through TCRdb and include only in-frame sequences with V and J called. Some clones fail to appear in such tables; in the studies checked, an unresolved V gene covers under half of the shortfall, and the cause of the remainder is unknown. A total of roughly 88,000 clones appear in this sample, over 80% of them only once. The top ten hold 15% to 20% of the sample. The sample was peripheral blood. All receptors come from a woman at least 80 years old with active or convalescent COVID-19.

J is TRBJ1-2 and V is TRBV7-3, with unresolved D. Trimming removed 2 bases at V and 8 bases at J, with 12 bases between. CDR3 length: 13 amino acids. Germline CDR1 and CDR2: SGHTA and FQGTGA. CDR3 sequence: CASSLEGFQGYTF. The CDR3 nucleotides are TGTGCCAGCAGCTTAGAGGGATTTCAAGGCTACACCTTC.

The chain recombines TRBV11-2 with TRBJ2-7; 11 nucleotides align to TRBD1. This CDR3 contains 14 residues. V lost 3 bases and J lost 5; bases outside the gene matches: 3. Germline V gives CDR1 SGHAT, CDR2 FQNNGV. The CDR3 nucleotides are TGTGCCAGCAGCTTGGGACAGGGGGTCAACGAGCAGTACTTC. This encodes CASSLGQGVNEQYF.

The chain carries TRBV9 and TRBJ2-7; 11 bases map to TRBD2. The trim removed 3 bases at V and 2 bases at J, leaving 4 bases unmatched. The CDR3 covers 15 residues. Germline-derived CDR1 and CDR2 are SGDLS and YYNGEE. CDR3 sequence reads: CASSGGTSGTYEQYF. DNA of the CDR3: TGTGCCAGCAGCGGCGGGACTAGCGGAACCTACGAGCAGTACTTC. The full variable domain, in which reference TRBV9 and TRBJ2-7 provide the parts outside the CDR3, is DSGVTQTPKHLITATGQRVTLRCSPRSGDLSVYWYQQSLDQGLQFLIQYYNGEERAKGNILERFSAQQFPDLHSELNLSSLELGDSALYFCASSGGTSGTYEQYFGPGTRLTVT.

The CDR3 bases are TGTGCCAGCAGCTTCGGACTAGCGCAAAACAATGAGCAGTTCTTC. It codes for CASSFGLAQNNEQFF. The chain has TRBV7-2 and TRBJ2-1; 9 bases map to TRBD2. This CDR3 has 15 residues. Per germline, CDR1 SGHTA and CDR2 FQGNSA. Trimming took 3 bases from V and 5 from J; bases not matched to a gene: 5.

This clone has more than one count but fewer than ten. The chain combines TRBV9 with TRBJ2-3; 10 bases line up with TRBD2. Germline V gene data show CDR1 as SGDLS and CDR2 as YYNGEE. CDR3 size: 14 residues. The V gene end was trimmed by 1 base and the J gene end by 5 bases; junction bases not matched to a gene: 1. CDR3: CASSVLAGVDTQYF. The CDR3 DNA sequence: TGTGCCAGCAGCGTACTAGCGGGAGTAGATACGCAGTATTTT.

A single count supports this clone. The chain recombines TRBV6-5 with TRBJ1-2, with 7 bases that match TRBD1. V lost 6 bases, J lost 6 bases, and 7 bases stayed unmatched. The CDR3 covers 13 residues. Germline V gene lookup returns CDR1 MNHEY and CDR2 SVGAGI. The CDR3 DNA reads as TGTGCCAGCAGCCCCGACAGGGTCAATGGCTACACCTTC. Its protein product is CASSPDRVNGYTF.